A single sample is the source of the 13 T cell receptor beta chains below, sequenced in a study of T cells in Graves' hyperthyroidism and ophthalmopathy. The investigators amplified TCR beta CDR3 regions from RNA transcripts. The study used the HTBI primer set for a first-round RT-PCR of the TCR CDR3. TCRdb reanalysed the multiplex PCR reads using MiXCR and keeps one entry per CDR3 protein. The data show fewer than 450,000 distinct CDR3 sequences, about 18% seen once. The sequencing input was blood. These TCRs come from a woman aged 25 to 39 with Graves' hyperthyroidism that later progressed to Graves' ophthalmopathy.

This clonotype came up many times. This chain links TRBV29-1 with TRBJ2-5; weak D call: TRBD1 (6 bases). The CDR3 length is 12 residues. Trimming cost V 7 bases and J 6 bases, with 15 bases left between them. Germline V lookup: CDR1 SQVTM, CDR2 ANQGSEA. The chain's CDR3 is CSGGTPAQTQYF. Written as DNA, the CDR3 is TGCAGCGGAGGGACACCCGCCCAGACCCAGTACTTC.

This clonotype has only a few counts. A single base separates this from a much larger clone, so it may be a read error. The chain has TRBV30 and TRBJ2-7; 8 bases line up with TRBD1. Losses at the gene ends were 0 bases for V and 5 bases for J; bases not matched to a gene: 3. CDR3 length: 13 residues. CDR1 GTSNPN and CDR2 SVGIG come from the germline V gene (reference sequence). The CDR3 DNA reads as TGTGCCTGGAGTGTTCCAGGGGGCGACGAGCAGTACTTC. Translating it yields CAWSVPGGDEQYF.

This clonotype was seen a few times. V usage is TRBV11-2 and J usage is TRBJ2-3; D may match TRBD1 or TRBD2 (5 bases each). V lost 7 bases and J 4 bases, leaving 15 bases between the germline ends. Germline V gene data show CDR1 as SGHAT and CDR2 as FQNNGV. The CDR3 covers 14 residues. The CDR3 spells CASNYRDGADTQYF. For the CDR3, the DNA is TGTGCCAGCAATTACCGGGACGGGGCAGATACGCAGTATTTT.

There are many counts of this clonotype. This sequence joins TRBV9 and TRBJ2-7; 10 positions match TRBD2. The CDR3 consists of 15 residues. The germline CDR1 and CDR2 sequences are SGDLS and YYNGEE. V trimming: 3 bases; J trimming: 1 base; junction bases outside the gene matches: 4. CDR3 DNA sequence: TGTGCCAGCAGCGGAGGGACTAGCGAGTCCTACGAGCAGTACTTC. Protein product: CASSGGTSESYEQYF.

This clonotype occurred a few times. The rearrangement uses TRBV20-1 and TRBJ2-7; 12 bases align to TRBD1. The CDR3 is 15 amino acids. CDR1 and CDR2 (germline): DFQATT, SNEGSKA (reference sequence). The ends lost 5 bases at V and 6 bases at J; junction bases unmatched: 11. The CDR3 region has the DNA TGCAGTGCTGGACGCTCCGGGACAGGGGGCGGCGAGCAGTACTTC. The encoded protein is CSAGRSGTGGGEQYF.

This clonotype was picked up many times. CDR3 in DNA: TGCGCCAGCAGTGACCCCGGGACAGGGGAGGATGGCTACACCTTC. Its translation is CASSDPGTGEDGYTF. The V gene is TRBV10-1, the J gene TRBJ1-2; 10 nucleotides agree with TRBD1. Germline lookup yields CDR1 WNHNN and CDR2 SYGVQD (reference sequence). CDR3 length equals 15 residues. V trimming: 3 bases; J trimming: 6 bases; junction bases outside the gene matches: 7.

A word on this clonotype: Since a much larger clone is just one base distant, this may be a read error. This sequence joins TRBV6-2 or TRBV6-3 and TRBJ1-4, with TRBD1 identical over 9 bases. CDR3 size: 14 residues. Unmatched junction bases numbered 15, after V lost 10 bases and J lost 12 bases. CDR1 is MNHEY, CDR2 SVGEGT, per germline. This CDR3 reads CATSWGTGYEELFF. CDR3 sequence (DNA): TGTGCCACGTCTTGGGGGACAGGGTACGAAGAACTGTTTTTT.

The sample holds a few counts of this clonotype. The chain links TRBV11-3 to TRBJ2-1, with D possibly called TRBD1 or TRBD2 (5 bases each). There are 15 residues in the CDR3. V lost 5 bases, J lost 8 bases, and 19 bases lay in between. Germline lookup yields CDR1 SGHNT and CDR2 YENEEA. This chain's CDR3 is CASSHRDLQVHEQFF. The CDR3 coding sequence is TGTGCCAGCAGCCACCGGGACCTCCAGGTCCATGAGCAGTTCTTC.

The sample holds one count of this clonotype. This chain links TRBV7-2 with TRBJ1-4; perhaps TRBD1 as D (6 bases). Germline V gives CDR1 SGHTA, CDR2 FQGNSA. This CDR3 comprises 14 residues. With 3 bases removed from V and 7 bases from J, the gap between germline ends came to 12 bases. The CDR3 DNA sequence: TGTGCCAGCAGCTTCACACAGGGAGTTGAAAAACTGTTTTTT. Its protein product is CASSFTQGVEKLFF.

The sample holds one count of this clonotype. The CDR3 loop is CASSDDGGTLPGETQYF. CDR3 bases: TGTGCCAGCAGCGACGACGGCGGTACACTCCCAGGAGAGACCCAGTACTTC. V is TRBV9 and J is TRBJ2-5; the D is unclear. The CDR3 is made up of 17 amino acids. The V and J ends lost 3 bases and 4 bases respectively, with 22 bases between them. Per germline, CDR1 SGDLS and CDR2 YYNGEE.

This clonotype was found many times. The chain has TRBV18 and TRBJ1-1; D is possibly TRBD1 (5 bases). The germline V and J ends were trimmed by 3 bases and 7 bases, with 12 bases remaining between them. This CDR3 contains 13 residues. The V gene's germline CDR1 is KGHSH and CDR2 LQKENI. Here the CDR3 reads CASSPLGEFEAFF. CDR3 DNA: TGTGCCAGCTCACCCTTAGGGGAGTTTGAAGCTTTCTTT. Supplemented by reference TRBV18 and TRBJ1-1, the full variable domain reads NAGVMQNPRHLVRRRGQEARLRCSPMKGHSHVYWYRQLPEEGLKFMVYLQKENIIDESGMPKERFSAEFPKEGPSILRIQQVVRGDSAAYFCASSPLGEFEAFFGQGTRLTVV.

This clonotype came up a few times. The chain couples TRBV7-9 to TRBJ2-2; 12 bases are a match to TRBD2. CDR1 SEHNR and CDR2 FQNEAQ come from the germline V gene (reference sequence). After removal of 5 bases from V and 6 bases from J, the junction contained 16 bases not matched to a gene. The CDR3 contains 19 residues. The CDR3 bases are TGTGCCAGCAGCCCCCGTCCGGGACTAGCGGGTCAGTTTGCCGGGGAGCTGTTTTTT. Its protein is CASSPRPGLAGQFAGELFF.

This clonotype was seen at least ten times. This chain links TRBV6-1 with TRBJ2-7; D remains ambiguous. The CDR3 is 16 residues long. V lost 0 bases and J 2 bases, leaving 14 bases between the germline ends. From germline, CDR1 is MNHNS and CDR2 SASEGT. The CDR3 reads CASSEAGRTVAYEQYF. CDR3 coding DNA: TGTGCCAGCAGTGAAGCGGGAAGGACGGTAGCCTACGAGCAGTACTTC.